This T cell receptor (beta chain) was captured in a study of neoadjuvant anti-PD-1 for oral cavity cancer. Study information: Non-progressing patients received a fourth nivolumab dose near day 43, then surgery on days 50-56.

Repertoires were generated with immunoSEQ multiplex PCR, while TCRdb's copy carries only in-frame clones and drops some. The sample includes roughly 67,000 clones, 83% of them seen just once. Patients were newly diagnosed with stage II-IVA oral cavity squamous cell carcinoma without prior systemic or radiation treatment. Patients had HPV-negative, locally advanced oral cavity squamous cell carcinoma. There are a few counts of this clone. Germline V gives CDR1 LNHDA, CDR2 SQIVND (reference sequence). The CDR3 contains 15 residues. Trimming stripped 8 bases from V and 0 bases from J, with 14 bases between.

The material was PBMCs, obtained before nivolumab (anti-PD-1) treatment. The sequence came from a person aged 35 to 85 with oral cavity squamous cell carcinoma. The chain carries TRBV19 and TRBJ1-3; D is perhaps TRBD1 (6 bases). The CDR3 sequence is CASSRGDNSGNTIYF. In DNA, the CDR3 is TGTGCCAGTTCACGGGGGGACAACTCTGGAAACACCATATATTTT. The whole variable domain, remainder taken from reference TRBV19 and TRBJ1-3, is DGGITQSPKYLFRKEGQNVTLSCEQNLNHDAMYWYRQDPGQGLRLIYYSQIVNDFQKGDIAEGYSVSREKKESFPLTVTSAQKNPTAFYLCASSRGDNSGNTIYFGEGSWLTVV.